This note documents a single T cell receptor (beta chain) sequence. With unsorted samples, genomic DNA was obtained from around 98 million PBMCs. The data were obtained in a study of shared clonotypes between healthy human individuals. The germline V and J ends were trimmed by 6 bases and 2 bases, with 15 bases remaining between them. Germline V gene data show CDR1 as SGHRS and CDR2 as YFSETQ. This CDR3 is 15 amino acids long. DNA input for the unsorted PBMC replicate PCRs was 250 to 350 ng, 30,000 or so T cell genomes. The protocol was immunoSEQ multiplex PCR, while the TCRdb copy is restricted to in-frame clones and leaves out a portion. This table holds around 510,000 clones, roughly 72% found once.

V is TRBV5-1 and J is TRBJ2-1, with D perhaps matching TRBD1 (8 bases). The sequence was collected from a woman in her forties in good health. Some clones in this sample may be carry-over from other donors' samples. Sequencing input: PBMCs. The CDR3 loop reads CASTTGGGAYNEQFF. CDR3 DNA sequence: TGCGCCAGCACTACAGGGGGAGGGGCCTACAATGAGCAGTTCTTC.